This T cell receptor beta chain was recovered during a study of cytomegalovirus exposure and HLA in healthy donors. Across the whole study: Counted in an early data release were tens of millions of unique TCRs from HLA-typed donors. General study findings and limits: The authors reported that TCR beta sequences could predict HLA-A and HLA-B alleles. These predictions were accurate for most subjects in the first cohort. The study listed some 160 cytomegalovirus-associated TCR beta chains. Analysis performed later found roughly 18,000 TCR beta sequences associated with HLA alleles at 0.05 false discovery rate.

The PCR used 60 Vbeta and 13 Jbeta primers. Measured with immunoSEQ multiplex PCR; TCRdb has only the in-frame clones, and not every one. Of about 150,000 clones listed, roughly 77% are singletons. On this clone: The antigen is undetermined.

V trimming: 5 bases; J trimming: 4 bases; junction bases outside the gene matches: 5. The CDR3 runs 13 residues. Germline V lookup: CDR1 LNHDA, CDR2 SQIVND (reference sequence). The source of this sequence is a man aged 30-40 years in good health and CMV-seropositive. The sample comprised PBMCs. The V gene is TRBV19, the J gene TRBJ2-7; 7 nucleotides agree with TRBD1. In DNA, the CDR3 is TGTGCCAGTAGTCCCCACAGGGGTTACGAGCAGTACTTC. Amino acid sequence: CASSPHRGYEQYF.